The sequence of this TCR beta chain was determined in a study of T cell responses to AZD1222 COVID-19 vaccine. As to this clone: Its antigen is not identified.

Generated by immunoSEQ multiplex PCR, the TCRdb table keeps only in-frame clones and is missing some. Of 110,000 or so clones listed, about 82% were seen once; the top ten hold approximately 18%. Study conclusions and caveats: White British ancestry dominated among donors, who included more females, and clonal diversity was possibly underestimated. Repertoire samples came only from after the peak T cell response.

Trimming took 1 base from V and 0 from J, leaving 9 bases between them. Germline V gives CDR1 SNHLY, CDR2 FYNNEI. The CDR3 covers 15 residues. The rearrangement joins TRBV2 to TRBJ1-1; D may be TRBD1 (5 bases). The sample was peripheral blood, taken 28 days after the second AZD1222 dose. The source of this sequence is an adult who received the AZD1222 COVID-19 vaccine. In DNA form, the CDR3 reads TGTGCCAGCAGTGAAGAAGGGGTCGTGAACACTGAAGCTTTCTTT. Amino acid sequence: CASSEEGVVNTEAFF.